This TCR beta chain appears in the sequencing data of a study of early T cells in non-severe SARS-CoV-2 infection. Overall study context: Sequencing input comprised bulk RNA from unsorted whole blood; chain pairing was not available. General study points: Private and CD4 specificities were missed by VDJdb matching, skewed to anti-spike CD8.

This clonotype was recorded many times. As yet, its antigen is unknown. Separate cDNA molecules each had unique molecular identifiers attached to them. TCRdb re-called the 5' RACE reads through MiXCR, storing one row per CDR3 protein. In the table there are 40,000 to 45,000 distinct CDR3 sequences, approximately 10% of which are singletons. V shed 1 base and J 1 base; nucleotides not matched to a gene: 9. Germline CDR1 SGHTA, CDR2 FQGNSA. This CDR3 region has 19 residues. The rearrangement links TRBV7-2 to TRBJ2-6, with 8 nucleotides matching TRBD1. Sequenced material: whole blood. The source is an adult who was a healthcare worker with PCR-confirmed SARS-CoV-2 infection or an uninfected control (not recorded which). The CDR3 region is CASSLEPGGFFSGANVLTF. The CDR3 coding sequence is TGTGCCAGCAGCTTAGAACCAGGGGGCTTCTTTTCTGGGGCCAACGTCCTGACTTTC.